This T cell receptor (beta chain) was observed in a study of blood T cell repertoires in COVID-19. Study at large: Material from acute and convalescent COVID-19 was sourced from the United States, Italy and Spain. In each case, the material was cDNA or gDNA derived from T cells, B-cell-depleted T cells, or PBMCs.

The CDR3 consists of 14 residues. Unmatched junction bases numbered 14, after V lost 6 bases and J lost 15 bases. Germline V gene lookup returns CDR1 MNHEY and CDR2 SVGAGI. In the authors' workflow: Amplified reference gene primers provided the basis for estimating nucleated cell counts. Profiled with immunoSEQ multiplex PCR; TCRdb holds only in-frame clones, not every one. V, J and clone size were drawn from that table, and D and trimming were deduced from the DNA. The sample shows 40,000 or so clones, just under 85% of them seen only once. The chain carries TRBV6-5 and TRBJ2-1, with 10 bases identical to TRBD2. Sequenced sample: peripheral blood. The sequence was collected from a man aged 50 or older with active COVID-19. CDR3 in DNA: TGTGCCAGCAGGCCTTTAGCGGGGGGCTTAAGCAGGTTCTTC. Its translation: CASRPLAGGLSRFF.